The 23 T cell receptor beta chains below come from one sample, sequenced in a study of regulatory T cells in long-lasting Graves disease. Time point in this sample: persistent/refractory GD, antithyroid drugs over 5 years with positive TRAb. The TCR library was prepared using RNA isolated from PBMCs. Arm-PCR of CDR3 regions with iRepertoire HTBI primers generated TCR beta libraries. TCRdb itself ran the multiplex PCR reads through MiXCR, one entry per CDR3 protein. The top ten clones hold around three fifths of a sample with about 310,000 distinct CDR3 sequences, 20% to 25% of them seen once. The specimen comprised peripheral blood mononuclear cells (PBMCs), sampled when the disease was refractory, from a patient treated with antithyroid drugs. These receptors originate from a female donor with Graves disease.

This clonotype appeared many times. The V and J genes are TRBV30 and TRBJ1-1; no reliable D call. CDR3 length: 13 amino acids. Germline assignment: CDR1 GTSNPN and CDR2 SVGIG (reference sequence). V lost 1 base, J lost 0 bases, and 6 bases lay in between. This CDR3 reads CAWSARMNTEAFF. CDR3 nucleotide sequence: TGTGCCTGGAGTGCCCGAATGAACACTGAAGCTTTCTTT.

This clonotype was observed a few times. The conserved phenylalanine or tryptophan normally closing the CDR3 is absent here, so this likely arose from a read error. J is TRBJ2-7 and V is TRBV15; no clear D. V was cut by 1 base and J by 2 bases, with 6 bases left in between. Germline V CDR1 and CDR2: LNHNV, YYDKDF (reference sequence). The CDR3 spans 13 residues. The CDR3 DNA reads as TGTGCCACCAGCAGAGGTGAGACCTACGAGCAGTACTCC. Translated, it gives CATSRGETYEQYS.

J is TRBJ2-1 and V is TRBV19, with a weak D call TRBD1 (5 bases). V was pared by 4 bases and J by 8 bases, with 15 bases between. This CDR3 comprises 14 residues. Per germline, CDR1 LNHDA and CDR2 SQIVND (reference sequence). This CDR3 is CASSSLGPGYEQFF. CDR3 nucleotide sequence: TGTGCCAGTAGTAGTCTGGGGCCTGGGTATGAGCAGTTCTTC.

V gene TRBV7-3 combines with J gene TRBJ2-1; the D gene is possibly TRBD2 (5 bases). There are 14 residues in the CDR3. V lost 5 bases and J lost 7, with 15 bases in between. In germline, CDR1 is SGHTA, CDR2 FQGTGA. CDR3 amino acids: CASSGSSGLNEQFF. DNA for the CDR3: TGTGCCAGCAGCGGATCAAGCGGACTTAATGAGCAGTTCTTC.

The genes are TRBV11-2 and TRBJ1-2, with TRBD1 matching over 10 bases. This CDR3 comprises 15 residues. Trimming cost V 5 bases and J 2 bases; bases outside gene matches: 5. Germline V CDR1 and CDR2: SGHAT, FQNNGV. In DNA form, the CDR3 reads TGTGCCAGCAGCGAACCGGGACAGGGGAACTATGGCTACACCTTC. Translating gives CASSEPGQGNYGYTF.

The chain couples TRBV4-1 to TRBJ1-1; D is undetermined. Between the trimmed V and J ends, which lost 0 bases and 0 bases, there was a span of 8 bases. Germline V gene data show CDR1 as MGHRA and CDR2 as YSYEKL. There are 15 residues in the CDR3. CDR3 sequence reads: CASSQERAMNTEAFF. DNA for the CDR3: TGCGCCAGCAGCCAAGAACGGGCGATGAACACTGAAGCTTTCTTT.

This chain joins TRBV18 and TRBJ1-5; the D is unclear. Trimming stripped 2 bases from V and 3 bases from J, with 14 bases between. The CDR3 is 16 amino acids. Germline V gives CDR1 KGHSH, CDR2 LQKENI. The CDR3 DNA follows: TGTGCCAGCTCACCAAAACCCGGACGGAACAATCAGCCCCAGCATTTT. Amino acids: CASSPKPGRNNQPQHF.

This clonotype was recorded at least ten times. This chain links TRBV7-9 with TRBJ1-4; D ambiguous. The germline V and J ends were trimmed by 1 base and 5 bases, with 8 bases remaining between them. The CDR3 contains 14 residues. Germline-derived CDR1 and CDR2 are SEHNR and FQNEAQ (reference sequence). In nucleotides, the CDR3 is TGTGCCAGCAGCTTAGGCGGAGAAAATGAAAAACTGTTTTTT. Its translation is CASSLGGENEKLFF. Supplemented by reference TRBV7-9 and TRBJ1-4, the full variable domain reads DTGVSQNPRHKITKRGQNVTFRCDPISEHNRLYWYRQTLGQGPEFLTYFQNEAQLEKSRLLSDRFSAERPKGSFSTLEIQRTEQGDSAMYLCASSLGGENEKLFFGSGTQLSVL.

This clonotype has a count of ten or more. This sequence joins TRBV28 and TRBJ2-6, with D possibly matching TRBD1 (6 bases). CDR1 is MDHEN, CDR2 SYDVKM, per germline. The CDR3 totals 15 residues. V dropped 7 bases and J dropped 2 bases, with 12 bases sitting between them. The CDR3 is CASNQGGAGANVLTF. The CDR3 DNA follows: TGTGCCAGCAACCAAGGGGGAGCTGGGGCCAACGTCCTGACTTTC.

The sample holds one count of this clonotype. V gene TRBV10-3 combines with J gene TRBJ1-6, with D possibly matching TRBD1 (6 bases). The CDR3 sequence is 13 residues long. From germline, CDR1 is ENHRY and CDR2 SYGVKD. V was trimmed by 3 bases and J by 8 bases, leaving 8 bases between them. CDR3 region: CAISEGGDSPLHF. CDR3 nucleotides: TGTGCCATCAGTGAAGGGGGGGATTCACCCCTCCACTTT.

The rearrangement uses TRBV19 and TRBJ2-2, with D perhaps matching TRBD2 (5 bases). Trimming cost V 3 bases and J 4 bases, with 18 bases left between them. From germline, CDR1 is LNHDA and CDR2 SQIVND (reference sequence). This CDR3 contains 17 residues. The CDR3 DNA is TGTGCCAGTAGTATGTGGCCTGATACTAGGCGCACCGGGGAGCTGTTTTTT. Protein product: CASSMWPDTRRTGELFF.

This clonotype was observed many times. The V and J genes are TRBV5-1 and TRBJ2-7, with 7 bases aligning to TRBD2. Germline lookup yields CDR1 SGHRS and CDR2 YFSETQ. The CDR3 spans 14 residues. Germline trimming cut 7 bases from V and 2 bases from J; bases unmatched to any gene: 9. In nucleotides, the CDR3 is TGCGCCAGCCGGAGGGAGGGCAGAGCCTACGAGCAGTACTTC. Translated: CASRREGRAYEQYF.

The chain uses TRBV7-9 and TRBJ1-4; tentative D call: TRBD1 (5 bases). The length of the CDR3 is 13 residues. V lost 5 bases to trimming and J lost 8 bases, with 12 bases between them. CDR1 and CDR2 (germline): SEHNR, FQNEAQ (reference sequence). CDR3 sequence: CASSGGTVEKLFF. CDR3 nucleotide sequence: TGTGCCAGCAGCGGAGGGACGGTCGAAAAACTGTTTTTT. Full variable domain (missing parts from reference TRBV7-9 and TRBJ1-4): DTGVSQNPRHKITKRGQNVTFRCDPISEHNRLYWYRQTLGQGPEFLTYFQNEAQLEKSRLLSDRFSAERPKGSFSTLEIQRTEQGDSAMYLCASSGGTVEKLFFGSGTQLSVL.

This clonotype was detected many times. The chain joins TRBV7-9 to TRBJ2-5, with D perhaps TRBD2 (5 bases). CDR3 length equals 14 residues. Trimming left V 5 bases short and J 4 bases short, with 14 bases between. Germline V gives CDR1 SEHNR, CDR2 FQNEAQ (reference sequence). The CDR3 reads CASSLGSSPETQYF. CDR3 DNA: TGTGCCAGCAGCCTGGGGTCTAGCCCAGAGACCCAGTACTTC.

The chain combines TRBV19 with TRBJ2-2; D unresolved. Trimming took off 5 bases at V and 8 bases at J, with 9 bases between the two ends. Germline CDR1 is LNHDA and CDR2 is SQIVND (reference sequence). There are 12 residues in the CDR3. The CDR3 loop reads CASSWALGELFF. The CDR3 nucleotides read TGTGCCAGTAGTTGGGCGTTGGGGGAGCTGTTTTTT.

The V call is TRBV5-1, the J call TRBJ2-7, with TRBD2 as a possible D gene (6 bases). V lost 4 bases and J lost 3, with 11 bases in between. The CDR3 is made up of 13 amino acids. Per the germline V gene, CDR1 is SGHRS and CDR2 is YFSETQ. CDR3: CASSIGSLYEQYF. CDR3 in DNA: TGCGCCAGCAGCATCGGGAGCCTCTACGAGCAGTACTTC.

The chain uses TRBV30 and TRBJ2-5; 9 bases match TRBD1. The CDR3 loop spans 14 amino acids. Trimming took 3 bases from V and 2 from J; bases not matched to a gene: 4. The germline V gene encodes CDR1 GTSNPN and CDR2 SVGIG (reference sequence). CDR3 protein: CAWRDRGYQETQYF. DNA of the CDR3: TGTGCCTGGAGGGACAGGGGATATCAAGAGACCCAGTACTTC.

V and J are TRBV10-3 and TRBJ2-7, with 9 bases aligning to TRBD1. Per the germline V gene, CDR1 is ENHRY and CDR2 is SYGVKD. The length of the CDR3 is 16 residues. V trimming: 3 bases; J trimming: 3 bases; junction bases outside the gene matches: 9. The chain's CDR3 is CAISDPTGGQLYEQYF. CDR3 bases: TGTGCCATCAGTGACCCAACAGGGGGCCAGCTCTACGAGCAGTACTTC.

This clonotype was counted a few times. This chain uses TRBV6-7 with TRBJ1-1; D is ambiguous. TRBV6-7 is an open reading frame whose function is uncertain. The CDR3 loop spans 14 amino acids. V gave up 0 bases and J gave up 1 base, with 6 bases separating them. CDR3 residues: CASSYSRSNTEAFF. The CDR3 DNA reads TGTGCCAGCAGTTACTCCCGATCGAACACTGAAGCTTTCTTT.

The chain links TRBV6-1 to TRBJ1-3; the D is unclear. The CDR3 length is 12 residues. Germline values: CDR1 MNHNS, CDR2 SASEGT. V gave up 5 bases and J gave up 3 bases, with 5 bases separating them. The CDR3 spells CASSLFGNTIYF. The CDR3 nucleotides read TGTGCCAGCAGTCTTTTTGGAAACACCATATATTTT.

This clonotype occurred a few times. The chain links TRBV24-1 to TRBJ2-1; TRBD2 aligns across 8 bases. This CDR3 has 16 residues. Germline lookup yields CDR1 KGHDR and CDR2 SFDVKD. The junction had 11 bases not matched to a gene; V was cut back by 4 bases and J by 7 bases. CDR3: CATSDPRAGERNEQFF. The CDR3 DNA is TGTGCCACCAGTGACCCCCGAGCGGGAGAGCGAAATGAGCAGTTCTTC.

This clonotype was observed a handful of times. The chain has TRBV18 and TRBJ2-3; the match to TRBD1 covers 7 bases. The J segment lost 5 bases and the V segment lost 6 bases, leaving 5 bases of the junction unmatched. The germline V gene has CDR1 KGHSH and CDR2 LQKENI. The length of the CDR3 is 13 residues. Here the CDR3 reads CASSRQGLDTQYF. CDR3 nucleotides: TGTGCCAGCTCTCGACAGGGCCTAGATACGCAGTATTTT.

This clonotype came up many times. The V call is TRBV28, the J call TRBJ2-7, with unresolved D. The germline gives CDR1 MDHEN, CDR2 SYDVKM. V was trimmed by 6 bases and J by 3 bases, leaving 15 bases between them. This CDR3 is 14 amino acids long. The CDR3 region has the DNA TGTGCCAGCAGAGAAGGGCTAGAGGTCTACGAGCAGTACTTC. It specifies CASREGLEVYEQYF.